This T cell receptor beta chain was identified during a study of blood T cell repertoires in COVID-19. Assay used: immunoSEQ multiplex PCR; TCRdb lists only in-frame clones, some missing. The table lists some 300,000 clones, roughly 87% of them singletons. Enrollees, 18 to 89 years old, lived in 24 US areas. Participants had their cohort set by participant-reported clinical history. This CDR3 is 15 amino acids long. The V gene end was trimmed by 6 bases and the J gene end by 4 bases; junction bases not matched to a gene: 5. Looked up from germline, CDR1 is LGHNA and CDR2 is YNFKEQ. Sequencing was performed on PBMCs or T cells enriched from blood (not recorded which). The clonotype comes from a woman aged 25 to 39 who had recovered from COVID-19. The chain has TRBV4-2 and TRBJ2-7; 14 bases fit TRBD2. CDR3 in amino acids: CASSRLAGGPYEQYF. CDR3 nucleotides: TGTGCCAGCAGTCGACTAGCGGGAGGGCCGTACGAGCAGTACTTC.